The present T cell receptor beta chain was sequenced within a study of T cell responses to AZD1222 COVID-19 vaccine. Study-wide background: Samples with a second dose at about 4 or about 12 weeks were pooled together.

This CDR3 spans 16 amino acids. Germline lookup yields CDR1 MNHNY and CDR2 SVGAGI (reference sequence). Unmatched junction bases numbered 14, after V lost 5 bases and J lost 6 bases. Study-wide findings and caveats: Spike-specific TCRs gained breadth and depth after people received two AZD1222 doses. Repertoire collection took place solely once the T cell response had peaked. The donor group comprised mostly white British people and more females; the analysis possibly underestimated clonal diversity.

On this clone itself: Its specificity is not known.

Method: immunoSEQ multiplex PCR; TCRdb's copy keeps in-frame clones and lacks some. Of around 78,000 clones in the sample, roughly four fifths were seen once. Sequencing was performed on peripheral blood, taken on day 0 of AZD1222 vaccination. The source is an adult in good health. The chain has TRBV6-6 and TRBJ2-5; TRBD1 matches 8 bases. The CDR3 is CASSSLDREYVKTQYF. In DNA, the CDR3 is TGTGCCAGCAGTAGCCTGGACAGGGAGTACGTGAAGACCCAGTACTTC.